This T cell receptor beta chain is drawn from a study of T cell changes during pregnancy in multiple sclerosis. This table comes from immunoSEQ multiplex PCR, and its TCRdb copy is limited to in-frame clones, with some not included. The sample has roughly 87,000 clones, 93% seen once. Germline loops: CDR1 MNHEY, CDR2 SVGAGI. V lost 6 bases and J lost 3, with 5 bases in between. The CDR3 is 11 amino acids. The material sequenced was peripheral blood, taken in the third trimester of pregnancy. The source of this sequence is a female donor in good health, enrolled as a control in a pregnancy study. The chain links TRBV6-5 to TRBJ1-1; no clear D gene. The CDR3 bases are TGTGCCAGCAGATCATACACTGAAGCTTTCTTT. Protein sequence: CASRSYTEAFF.